The clone carrying this TCR beta chain was seen only a few times. The length of the CDR3 is 12 residues. Germline CDR1 and CDR2: MNHEY and SMNVEV (reference sequence). Deletions cut 7 bases from V and 6 bases from J, with 10 bases between. These data belong to a study of PD-1 blockade in classical Hodgkin lymphoma. The wider study: Nivolumab dosing for patients was 3 mg/kg, administered intravenously every 2 weeks.

Libraries were prepared by immunoSEQ multiplex PCR; TCRdb keeps only in-frame clonotypes and omits some of them. The sample records about 150,000 clones, nearly 80% being singletons. Brentuximab vedotin exposure varied, and every patient relapsed after autologous stem cell transplantation. The chain recombines TRBV27 with TRBJ1-5; D is undetermined. The receptor's source is a human donor with classical Hodgkin lymphoma. This material consisted of peripheral blood mononuclear cells (PBMCs), taken before the second cycle of nivolumab. CDR3 coding DNA: TGTGCCAGCAACCCCGCGGCTCAGCCCCAGCATTTT. Protein product: CASNPAAQPQHF.